This record concerns one T cell receptor beta chain sequence. Its antigen has not been determined. Base qualities are not recorded, but no much larger clone differs from it by a single base. Each clonotype received, on average, 10x coverage in deep resolution sequencing performed on a MiSeq, where the target depth lay between 1 in 1 million and 1 in 200,000 T cells. The immunoSEQ hsTCRB Kit was used to generate the TCR beta libraries. From the authors' description of their analysis: ImmunoSEQ Data Assistant and ImmunoSEQ Analyzer were used for data analysis, and V, D and J genes were assigned according to IMGT definitions. Clonality, which ranges from 0 to 1, was calculated by subtracting the normalized Shannon entropy of productive rearrangement frequencies from one. Only overrepresented clonotypes making up at least 0.05% of each patient's repertoire were included in the public clonotype analysis. Repertoires from approximately 12 age-matched healthy donors in immuneACCESS were used as clonality controls. TCRdb took over this immuneACCESS table, retaining in-frame rearrangements with V and J assigned. Such tables are incomplete; in checked studies, under half of the missing clones stem from an unresolved V gene, and the remainder is unexplained. Clone size and V and J calls were adopted from that table, with D and trimming inferred from the DNA. Here the sample has roughly 220,000 clones; roughly 77% occur a single time. The ten most abundant clones make up 5.9% of the sample.

The data are from a study of cytotoxic CD8 clonotypes in ibrutinib-treated CLL (dated by TCRdb to 2020 to 2022). In the study overall: In this cohort, approximately 14 patients were treatment-naive and roughly 10 were relapsed/refractory, while some 18 had unmutated IGHV. Cryopreserved peripheral blood mononuclear cells were collected before treatment, at response, and at either disease progression or sustained remission. Longitudinal samples were obtainable from about 30% of the roughly 86 participants in the trial. Partial responses were observed in about 25 patients and complete responses in 2; after a median follow-up of around 64 months, remission was maintained in around 14 patients and progression was observed in approximately 12. Samples at response were collected after a median of roughly 13 months of treatment, with a range of about 6 to 36 months. On average, each sample yielded about 250,000 productive templates and tens of thousands of productive rearrangements. Every sample from remission and from progressive disease was obtained while the patients were still on ibrutinib.

Beyond this particular receptor, the publication reports: Lymph node repertoires were not examined, and the timing of sampling was not matched between patients in sustained remission and those whose disease progressed. Public clonotypes were rare and either contracted or stayed stable during treatment, and the rise in clonality at ibrutinib response reflected the expansion of private clonotypes. Baseline clonality was found to be higher than that of age-matched healthy donors and was strongly correlated with circulating CD8+ T-cell counts. At ibrutinib response clonality went up, during sustained remission it held steady, and at progression it dropped back toward baseline.

This sample's time point label indicates: about 11 months on ibrutinib. For TCR beta library preparation, approximately 2.2 micrograms of genomic DNA were isolated from cryopreserved PBMCs. Longitudinal blood samples from CLL patients on ibrutinib monotherapy underwent high-throughput TCR beta sequencing. The patients were enrolled in a single-center, open-label phase 2 trial of ibrutinib monotherapy. Via the germline V gene, CDR1 is MNHNS and CDR2 SASEGT. The CDR3, from cysteine to phenylalanine, totals 14 residues. The kept DNA is CDR3 alone, 42 bases in frame from the first base. Trimming removed 6 bases from V and 4 bases from J, leaving 15 bases between the germline ends.

The source material was PBMCs, sampled after 12 months of ibrutinib treatment. The TCR originated in a human donor with chronic lymphocytic leukemia. The sequence links TRBV6-1 to TRBJ2-5; no D segment can be confidently identified. CDR3 reads: CASRPGRSRETQYF. The nucleotide sequence reads as follows: TGTGCCAGCAGACCGGGCCGCTCGAGAGAGACCCAGTACTTC.